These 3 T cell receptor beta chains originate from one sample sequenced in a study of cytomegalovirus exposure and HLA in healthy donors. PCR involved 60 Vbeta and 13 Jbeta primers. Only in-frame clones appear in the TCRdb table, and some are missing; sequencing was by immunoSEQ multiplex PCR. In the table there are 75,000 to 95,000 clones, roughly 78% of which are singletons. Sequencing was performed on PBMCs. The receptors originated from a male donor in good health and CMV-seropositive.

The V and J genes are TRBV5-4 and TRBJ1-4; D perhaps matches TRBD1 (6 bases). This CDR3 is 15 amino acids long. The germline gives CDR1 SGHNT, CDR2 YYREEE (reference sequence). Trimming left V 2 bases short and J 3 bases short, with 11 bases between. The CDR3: CASSFGGAANEKLFF. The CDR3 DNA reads TGTGCCAGCAGCTTCGGGGGGGCCGCTAATGAAAAACTGTTTTTT.

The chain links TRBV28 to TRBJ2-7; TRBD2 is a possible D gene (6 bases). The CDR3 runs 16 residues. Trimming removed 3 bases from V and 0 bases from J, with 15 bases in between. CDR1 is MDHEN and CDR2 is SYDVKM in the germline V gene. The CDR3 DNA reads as TGTGCCAGCAGTTTTCCGGGACTCCCCCGCTCCTACGAGCAGTACTTC. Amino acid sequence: CASSFPGLPRSYEQYF.

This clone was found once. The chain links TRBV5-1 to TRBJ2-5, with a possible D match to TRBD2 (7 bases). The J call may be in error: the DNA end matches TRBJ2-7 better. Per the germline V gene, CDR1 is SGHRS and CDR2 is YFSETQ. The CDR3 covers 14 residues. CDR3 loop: CASSWGGQSYEQYF. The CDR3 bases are TGCGCCAGCAGCTGGGGGGGACAATCCTACGAGCAGTACTTC.